Sequencing of this T cell receptor (beta chain) was carried out in a study of Ad26.COV2.S vaccination and SARS-CoV-2 variants. Study-wide background: Donor participated within the Ad26.COV2.S arm of the COV1001 trial.

Treatment here: roughly 20 received Ad26.COV2.S at low or high dose, single or two shots; roughly five received placebo; per-sample allocation not given. All samples were drawn on day 63, counting from the first vaccine or placebo injection. Using immunoSEQ multiplex PCR, the repertoire was profiled, and TCRdb retains in-frame clones only, with some absent. This table holds about 680,000 clones, around 90% found once. Trimming removed 0 bases at V and 1 base at J, with 7 bases between. This CDR3 is built from 13 residues. Germline V gene lookup returns CDR1 GTSNPN and CDR2 SVGIG (reference sequence). Details on this clone: Other DNA variants within this sample encode the same CDR3.

The sample consisted of peripheral blood, taken in a trial of Ad26.COV2.S vaccine versus placebo. The source of this sequence is a person aged 18-60 years who received the Ad26.COV2.S COVID-19 vaccine or a placebo. The rearrangement joins TRBV30 to TRBJ2-7, with no clear D. CDR3 nucleotides: TGTGCCTGGAGTGTGGGCCGTTCCTACGAGCAGTACTTC. This sequence encodes CAWSVGRSYEQYF.